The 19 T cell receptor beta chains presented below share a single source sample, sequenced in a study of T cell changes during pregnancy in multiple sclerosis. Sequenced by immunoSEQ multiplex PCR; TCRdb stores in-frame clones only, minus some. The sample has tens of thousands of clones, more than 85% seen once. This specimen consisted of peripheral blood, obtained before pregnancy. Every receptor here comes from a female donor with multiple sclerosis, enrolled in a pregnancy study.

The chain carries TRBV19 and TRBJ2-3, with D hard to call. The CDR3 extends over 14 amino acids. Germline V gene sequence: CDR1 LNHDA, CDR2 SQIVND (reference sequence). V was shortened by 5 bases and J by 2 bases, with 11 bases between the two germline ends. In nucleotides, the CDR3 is TGTGCCAGTAGTCCCAGCGCCGTCACAGATACGCAGTATTTT. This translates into CASSPSAVTDTQYF. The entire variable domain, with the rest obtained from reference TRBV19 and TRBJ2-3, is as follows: DGGITQSPKYLFRKEGQNVTLSCEQNLNHDAMYWYRQDPGQGLRLIYYSQIVNDFQKGDIAEGYSVSREKKESFPLTVTSAQKNPTAFYLCASSPSAVTDTQYFGPGTRLTVL.

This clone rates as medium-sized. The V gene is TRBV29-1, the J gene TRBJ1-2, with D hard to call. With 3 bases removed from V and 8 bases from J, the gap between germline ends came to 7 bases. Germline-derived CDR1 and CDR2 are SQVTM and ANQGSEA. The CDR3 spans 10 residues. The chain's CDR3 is CSVDLAGYTF. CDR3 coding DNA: TGCAGCGTTGATCTTGCGGGCTACACCTTC.

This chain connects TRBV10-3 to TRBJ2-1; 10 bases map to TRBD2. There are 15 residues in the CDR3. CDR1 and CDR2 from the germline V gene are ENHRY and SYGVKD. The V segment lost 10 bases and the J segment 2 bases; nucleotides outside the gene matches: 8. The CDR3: CASLGSGGAYNEQFF. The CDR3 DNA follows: TGTGCCAGCCTAGGAAGCGGGGGGGCCTACAATGAGCAGTTCTTC.

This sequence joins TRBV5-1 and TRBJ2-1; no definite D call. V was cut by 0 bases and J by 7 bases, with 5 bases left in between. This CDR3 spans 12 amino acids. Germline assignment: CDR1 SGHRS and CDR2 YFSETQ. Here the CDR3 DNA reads TGCGCCAGCAGCTTGGACGGGAATGAGCAGTTCTTC. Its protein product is CASSLDGNEQFF.

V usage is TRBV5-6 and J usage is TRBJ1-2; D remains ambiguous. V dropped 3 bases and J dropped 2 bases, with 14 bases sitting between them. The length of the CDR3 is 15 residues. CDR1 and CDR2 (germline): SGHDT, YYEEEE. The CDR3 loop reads CASSYEGRRNYGYTF. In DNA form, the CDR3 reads TGTGCCAGCAGCTACGAGGGAAGGCGCAACTATGGCTACACCTTC.

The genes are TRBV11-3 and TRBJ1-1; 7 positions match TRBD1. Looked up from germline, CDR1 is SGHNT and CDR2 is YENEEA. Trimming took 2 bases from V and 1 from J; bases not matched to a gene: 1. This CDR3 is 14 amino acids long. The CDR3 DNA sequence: TGTGCCAGCAGCTTACAGGGGGAGAACACTGAAGCTTTCTTT. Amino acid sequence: CASSLQGENTEAFF.

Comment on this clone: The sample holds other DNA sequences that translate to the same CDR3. In DNA, the CDR3 is TGTGCCAGCAGCTTGGGACTAGCGGGCTACAATGAGCAGTTCTTC. Encoded protein: CASSLGLAGYNEQFF. The chain carries TRBV5-4 and TRBJ2-1; the match to TRBD2 covers 10 bases. V shed 0 bases, J shed 3 bases, and the junction held 0 bases outside the gene matches. From germline, CDR1 is SGHNT and CDR2 YYREEE (reference sequence). CDR3 length: 15 amino acids.

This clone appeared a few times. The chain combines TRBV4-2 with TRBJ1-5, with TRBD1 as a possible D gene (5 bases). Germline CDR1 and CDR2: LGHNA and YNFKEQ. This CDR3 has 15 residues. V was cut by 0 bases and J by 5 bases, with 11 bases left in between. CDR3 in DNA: TGTGCCAGCAGCCAAGATGGGCAGGGCCATCAGCCCCAGCATTTT. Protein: CASSQDGQGHQPQHF.

The CDR3 bases are TGTGCCAGCAGTGAACTCGGACAGGGCTATGCCTACGAGCAGTACTTC. As protein: CASSELGQGYAYEQYF. The genes are TRBV6-1 and TRBJ2-7; 8 bases map to TRBD1. The CDR3 length is 16 residues. Germline CDR1 MNHNS, CDR2 SASEGT. The V segment lost 2 bases and the J segment 2 bases; nucleotides outside the gene matches: 8.

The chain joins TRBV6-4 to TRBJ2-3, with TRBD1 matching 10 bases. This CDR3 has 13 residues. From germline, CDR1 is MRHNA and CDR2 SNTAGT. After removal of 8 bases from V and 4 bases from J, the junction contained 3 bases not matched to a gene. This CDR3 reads CASGTGDADTQYF. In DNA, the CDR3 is TGTGCCAGCGGGACAGGGGACGCAGATACGCAGTATTTT.

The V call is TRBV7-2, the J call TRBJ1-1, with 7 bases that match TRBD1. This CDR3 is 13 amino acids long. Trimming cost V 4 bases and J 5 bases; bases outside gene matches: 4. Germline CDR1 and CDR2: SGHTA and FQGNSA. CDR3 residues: CASSSNRGTEAFF. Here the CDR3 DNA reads TGTGCCAGCAGCTCGAACAGGGGAACTGAAGCTTTCTTT.

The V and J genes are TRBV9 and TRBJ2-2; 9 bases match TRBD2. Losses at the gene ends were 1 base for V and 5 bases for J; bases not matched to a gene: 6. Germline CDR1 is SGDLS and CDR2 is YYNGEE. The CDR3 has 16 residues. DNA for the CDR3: TGTGCCAGCAGCGTACGCCCTCTAGCGGGGACCGGGGAGCTGTTTTTT. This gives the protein CASSVRPLAGTGELFF.

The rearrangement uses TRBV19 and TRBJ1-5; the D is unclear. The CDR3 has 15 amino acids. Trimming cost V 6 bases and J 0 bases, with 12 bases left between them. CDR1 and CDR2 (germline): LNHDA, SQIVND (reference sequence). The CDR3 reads CASSSTGYSNQPQHF. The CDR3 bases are TGTGCCAGTAGCTCAACGGGGTATAGCAATCAGCCCCAGCATTTT.

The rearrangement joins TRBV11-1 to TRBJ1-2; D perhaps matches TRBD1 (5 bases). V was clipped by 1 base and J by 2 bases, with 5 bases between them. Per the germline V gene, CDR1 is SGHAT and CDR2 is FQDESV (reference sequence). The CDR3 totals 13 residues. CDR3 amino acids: CASSLDRNYGYTF. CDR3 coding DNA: TGTGCCAGCAGCTTAGACAGGAACTATGGCTACACCTTC.

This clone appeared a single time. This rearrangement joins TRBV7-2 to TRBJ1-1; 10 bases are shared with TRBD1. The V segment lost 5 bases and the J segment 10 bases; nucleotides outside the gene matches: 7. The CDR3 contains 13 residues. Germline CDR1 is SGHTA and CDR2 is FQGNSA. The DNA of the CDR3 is TGTGCCAGCAGCACTCGACAGGGGGCGCGAGCTTTCTTT. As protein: CASSTRQGARAFF.

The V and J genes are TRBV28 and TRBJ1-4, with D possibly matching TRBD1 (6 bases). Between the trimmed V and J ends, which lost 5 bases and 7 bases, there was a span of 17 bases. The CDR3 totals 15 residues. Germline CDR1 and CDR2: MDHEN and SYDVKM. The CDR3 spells CASSQTGSGSEKLFF. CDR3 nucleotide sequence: TGTGCCAGCAGTCAAACAGGGTCGGGAAGTGAAAAACTGTTTTTT.

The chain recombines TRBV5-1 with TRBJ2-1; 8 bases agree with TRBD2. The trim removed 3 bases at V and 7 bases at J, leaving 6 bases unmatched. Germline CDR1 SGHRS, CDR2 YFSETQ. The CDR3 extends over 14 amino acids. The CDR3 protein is CASSWTGGGNEQFF. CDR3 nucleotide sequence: TGCGCCAGCAGCTGGACGGGGGGGGGTAATGAGCAGTTCTTC. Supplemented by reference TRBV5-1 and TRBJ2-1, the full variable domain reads KAGVTQTPRYLIKTRGQQVTLSCSPISGHRSVSWYQQTPGQGLQFLFEYFSETQRNKGNFPGRFSGRQFSNSRSEMNVSTLELGDSALYLCASSWTGGGNEQFFGPGTRLTVL.

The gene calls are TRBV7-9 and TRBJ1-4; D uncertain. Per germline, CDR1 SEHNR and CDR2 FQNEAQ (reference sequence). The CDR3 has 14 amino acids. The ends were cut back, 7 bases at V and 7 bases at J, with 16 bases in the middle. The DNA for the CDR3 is TGTGCCAGCACCCAACGAGGATACGGTGAAAAACTGTTTTTT. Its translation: CASTQRGYGEKLFF.

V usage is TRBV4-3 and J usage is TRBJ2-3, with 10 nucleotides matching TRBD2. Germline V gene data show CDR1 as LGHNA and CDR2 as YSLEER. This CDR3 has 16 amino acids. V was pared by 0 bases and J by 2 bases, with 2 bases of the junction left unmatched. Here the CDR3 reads CASSQELAGFTDTQYF. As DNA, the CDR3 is TGCGCCAGCAGCCAAGAACTAGCGGGGTTCACAGATACGCAGTATTTT.